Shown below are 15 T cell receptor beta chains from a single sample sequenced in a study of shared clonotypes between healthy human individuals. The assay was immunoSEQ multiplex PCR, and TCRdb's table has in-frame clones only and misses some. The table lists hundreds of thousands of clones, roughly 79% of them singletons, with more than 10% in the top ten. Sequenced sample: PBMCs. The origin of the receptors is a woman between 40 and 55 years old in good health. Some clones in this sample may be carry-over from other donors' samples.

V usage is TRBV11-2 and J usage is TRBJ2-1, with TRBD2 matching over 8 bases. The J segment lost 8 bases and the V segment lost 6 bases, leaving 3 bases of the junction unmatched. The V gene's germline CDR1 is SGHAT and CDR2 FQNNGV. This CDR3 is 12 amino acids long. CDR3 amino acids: CASSSGLDEQFF. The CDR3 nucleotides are TGTGCCAGCAGTTCGGGACTAGATGAGCAGTTCTTC.

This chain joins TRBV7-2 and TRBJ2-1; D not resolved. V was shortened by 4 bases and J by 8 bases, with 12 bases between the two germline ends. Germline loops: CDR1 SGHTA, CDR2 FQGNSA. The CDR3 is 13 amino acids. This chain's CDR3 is CASSSPLSDEQFF. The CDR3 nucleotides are TGTGCCAGCAGCTCCCCCCTGAGCGATGAGCAGTTCTTC.

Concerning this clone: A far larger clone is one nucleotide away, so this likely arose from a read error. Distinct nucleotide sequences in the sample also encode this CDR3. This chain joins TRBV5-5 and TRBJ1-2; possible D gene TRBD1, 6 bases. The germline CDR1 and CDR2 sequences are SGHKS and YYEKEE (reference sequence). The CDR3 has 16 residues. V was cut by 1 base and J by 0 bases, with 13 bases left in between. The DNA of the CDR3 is TGTGCCAGCAGCTTGCGGTTAGGGGGAGCTAACTATGGCTACACCTTC. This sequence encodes CASSLRLGGANYGYTF.

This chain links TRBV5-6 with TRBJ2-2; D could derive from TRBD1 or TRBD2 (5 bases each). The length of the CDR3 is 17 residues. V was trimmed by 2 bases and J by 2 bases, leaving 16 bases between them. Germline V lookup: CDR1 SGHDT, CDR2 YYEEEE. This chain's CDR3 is CASSFSWGTVNTGELFF. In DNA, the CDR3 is TGTGCCAGCAGCTTCTCCTGGGGGACGGTAAACACCGGGGAGCTGTTTTTT.

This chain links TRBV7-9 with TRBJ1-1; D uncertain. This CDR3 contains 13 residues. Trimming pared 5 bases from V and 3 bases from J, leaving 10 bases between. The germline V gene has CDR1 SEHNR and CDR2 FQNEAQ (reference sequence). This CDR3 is CASSAREYTEAFF. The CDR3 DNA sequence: TGTGCCAGCAGCGCCCGTGAGTACACTGAAGCTTTCTTT.

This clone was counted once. This chain's CDR3 is CASRATEVVGYTF. CDR3 nucleotides: TGTGCCAGCAGGGCGACAGAAGTCGTAGGCTACACCTTC. The rearrangement links TRBV2 to TRBJ1-2; tentative D call: TRBD1 (5 bases). Trimming pared 6 bases from V and 8 bases from J, leaving 16 bases between. The CDR3 totals 13 residues. The germline V gene has CDR1 SNHLY and CDR2 FYNNEI. Full variable domain (remainder filled in from reference TRBV2 and TRBJ1-2): EPEVTQTPSHQVTQMGQEVILRCVPISNHLYFYWYRQILGQKVEFLVSFYNNEISEKSEIFDDQFSVERPDGSNFTLKIRSTKLEDSAMYFCASRATEVVGYTFGSGTRLTVV.

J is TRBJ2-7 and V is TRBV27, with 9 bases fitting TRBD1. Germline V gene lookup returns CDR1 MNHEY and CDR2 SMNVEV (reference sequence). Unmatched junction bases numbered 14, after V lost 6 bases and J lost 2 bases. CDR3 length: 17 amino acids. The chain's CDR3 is CASSRSLTQGATYEQYF. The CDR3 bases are TGTGCCAGCAGCCGTAGCCTTACACAGGGGGCTACCTACGAGCAGTACTTC.

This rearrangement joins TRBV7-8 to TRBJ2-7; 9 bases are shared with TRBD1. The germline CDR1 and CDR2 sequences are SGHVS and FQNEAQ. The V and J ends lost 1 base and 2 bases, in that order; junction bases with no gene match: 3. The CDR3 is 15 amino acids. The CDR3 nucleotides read TGTGCCAGCAGCTTAGGGGGACAGGGAGCCTACGAGCAGTACTTC. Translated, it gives CASSLGGQGAYEQYF.

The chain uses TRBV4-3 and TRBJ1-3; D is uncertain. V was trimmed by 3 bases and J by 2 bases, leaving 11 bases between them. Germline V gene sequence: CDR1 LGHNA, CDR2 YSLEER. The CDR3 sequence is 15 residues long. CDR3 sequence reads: CASSQDLGAGNTIYF. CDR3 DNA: TGCGCCAGCAGCCAGGACCTGGGCGCTGGAAACACCATATATTTT.

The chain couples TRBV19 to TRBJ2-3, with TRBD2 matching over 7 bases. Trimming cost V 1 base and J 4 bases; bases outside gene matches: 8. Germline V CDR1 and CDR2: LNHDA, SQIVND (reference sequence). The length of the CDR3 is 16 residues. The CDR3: CASSIGGGSFPDTQYF. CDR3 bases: TGTGCCAGTAGTATAGGAGGCGGGAGCTTCCCAGATACGCAGTATTTT.

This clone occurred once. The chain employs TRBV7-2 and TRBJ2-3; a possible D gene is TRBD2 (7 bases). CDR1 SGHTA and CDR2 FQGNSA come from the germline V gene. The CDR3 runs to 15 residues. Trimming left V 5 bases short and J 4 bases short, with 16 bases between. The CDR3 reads CASSPGAGAPDTQYF. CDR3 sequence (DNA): TGTGCCAGCAGCCCAGGGGCGGGAGCCCCAGATACGCAGTATTTT.

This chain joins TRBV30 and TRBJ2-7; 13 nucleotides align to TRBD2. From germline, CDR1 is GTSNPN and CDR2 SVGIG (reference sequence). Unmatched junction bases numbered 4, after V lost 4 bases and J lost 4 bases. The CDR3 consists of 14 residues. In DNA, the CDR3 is TGTGCCTGGACTCGGACTAGCGGGAGTTACGAGCAGTACTTC. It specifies CAWTRTSGSYEQYF.

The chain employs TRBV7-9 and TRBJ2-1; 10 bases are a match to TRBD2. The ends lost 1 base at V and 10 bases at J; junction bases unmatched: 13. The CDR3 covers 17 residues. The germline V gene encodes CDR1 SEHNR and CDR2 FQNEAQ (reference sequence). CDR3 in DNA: TGTGCCAGCAGCTTAGAAGACTGGGCTAGCGGGAGTGAGGAGCAGTTCTTC. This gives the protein CASSLEDWASGSEEQFF.

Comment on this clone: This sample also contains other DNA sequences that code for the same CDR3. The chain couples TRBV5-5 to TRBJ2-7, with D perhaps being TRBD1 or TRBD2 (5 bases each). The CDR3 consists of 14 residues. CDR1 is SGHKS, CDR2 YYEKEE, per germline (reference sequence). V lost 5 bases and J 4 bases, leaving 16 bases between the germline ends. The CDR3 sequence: CASRHRDPYYEQYF. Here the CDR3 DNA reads TGTGCCAGCAGACATAGGGACCCTTATTACGAGCAGTACTTC.

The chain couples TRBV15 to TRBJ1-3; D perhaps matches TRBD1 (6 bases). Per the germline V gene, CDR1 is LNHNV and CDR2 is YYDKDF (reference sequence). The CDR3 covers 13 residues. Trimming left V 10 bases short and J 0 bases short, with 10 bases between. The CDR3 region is CAIPDSSGNTIYF. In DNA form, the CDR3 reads TGTGCCATCCCGGACAGCTCTGGAAACACCATATATTTT.